This TCR beta chain was identified during a study of blood T cell repertoires in COVID-19. Study as a whole: Samples of COVID-19 (acute and convalescent) were obtained from the United States, Italy and Spain. T cells, B-cell-depleted T cells, or PBMCs provided the cDNA or gDNA that served as material.

Original data processing: Quantification of nucleated cells was approximated via reference gene primer amplification. Assay: immunoSEQ multiplex PCR; the TCRdb copy retains only in-frame clones and omits some. From that table come the V and J calls and clone size; the DNA was used to work out D and trimming. The sample records fewer than 700,000 clones, roughly 89% being singletons. Seattle patients were enrolled during active infection and followed longitudinally. The specimen was peripheral blood. The TCR comes from a woman aged 50 to 65 with COVID-19, enrolled during active disease.

CDR3 sequence (DNA): TGCGCCAGCAGCCGCGGGTCGAGCACTGAAGCTTTCTTT. As protein: CASSRGSSTEAFF. The chain is built from TRBV5-1 and TRBJ1-1; D not resolved. Trimming removed 4 bases from V and 4 bases from J, with 11 bases in between. CDR3 length: 13 amino acids. Germline CDR1 is SGHRS and CDR2 is YFSETQ.